This passage covers 28 T cell receptor beta chains from one sample sequenced in a study of blood T cell repertoires in COVID-19. Libraries were prepared by immunoSEQ multiplex PCR; TCRdb keeps only in-frame clonotypes and omits some of them. The sample shows about 200,000 clones, 85% of them seen only once. Sample: PBMCs or T cells enriched from blood (not recorded which). Every receptor here comes from a man in his forties who had recovered from COVID-19.

V is TRBV9 and J is TRBJ1-3; D call uncertain. CDR3 size: 15 residues. Between the trimmed V and J ends, which lost 2 bases and 0 bases, there was a span of 9 bases. Germline CDR1 SGDLS, CDR2 YYNGEE. The CDR3 DNA follows: TGTGCCAGCAGCGTCGGGTCCACCTCTGGAAACACCATATATTTT. Its protein is CASSVGSTSGNTIYF.

The V gene is TRBV18, the J gene TRBJ2-7; 7 positions match TRBD1. The ends lost 6 bases at V and 5 bases at J; junction bases unmatched: 7. The germline gives CDR1 KGHSH, CDR2 LQKENI. This CDR3 is 13 amino acids long. Here the CDR3 DNA reads TGTGCCAGCTCGCCGACAGGGTCCCACGAGCAGTACTTC. It yields the protein CASSPTGSHEQYF.

The gene calls are TRBV10-1 and TRBJ1-5; 7 bases map to TRBD1. This CDR3 has 15 amino acids. Trimming cost V 3 bases and J 4 bases; bases outside gene matches: 6. The germline V gene encodes CDR1 WNHNN and CDR2 SYGVQD (reference sequence). The CDR3 reads CASSDLGQINQPQHF. In nucleotides, the CDR3 is TGCGCCAGCAGTGACTTGGGACAGATAAATCAGCCCCAGCATTTT.

V usage is TRBV29-1 and J usage is TRBJ2-3, with D uncertain. Trimming took 1 base from V and 2 from J, leaving 13 bases between them. CDR3 length equals 15 residues. Per the germline V gene, CDR1 is SQVTM and CDR2 is ANQGSEA. The CDR3 region has the DNA TGCAGCGTTGAAGGGTTGAGCCCCCACACAGATACGCAGTATTTT. This translates into CSVEGLSPHTDTQYF.

This chain uses TRBV12-3 or TRBV12-4 with TRBJ1-2; possible D gene TRBD1, 5 bases. V lost 6 bases and J lost 2, with 10 bases in between. This CDR3 is 13 amino acids long. In DNA form, the CDR3 reads TGTGCCAGCAGCCTACAGGAAAACTATGGCTACACCTTC. Encoded protein: CASSLQENYGYTF.

The chain employs TRBV11-2 and TRBJ2-3; 11 bases are a match to TRBD2. The CDR3 has 16 amino acids. CDR1 and CDR2 from the germline V gene are SGHAT and FQNNGV. V lost 6 bases and J lost 2; bases outside the gene matches: 7. The CDR3 here is CASRTGTSGLTDTQYF. CDR3 DNA sequence: TGTGCCAGCAGAACCGGGACTAGCGGCCTCACAGATACGCAGTATTTT.

This clone was recorded a few times. This rearrangement joins TRBV27 to TRBJ1-6; 7 bases agree with TRBD1. The CDR3 extends over 16 amino acids. V gave up 4 bases and J gave up 4 bases; unmatched junction bases: 7. From germline, CDR1 is MNHEY and CDR2 SMNVEV (reference sequence). CDR3 sequence reads: CASSSHRGLYNSPLHF. DNA of the CDR3: TGTGCCAGCAGTTCTCACAGGGGACTTTATAATTCACCCCTCCACTTT.

The sample holds a few counts of this clone. The CDR3 region is CASSEVLRTAGGFHEQFF. The CDR3, as DNA: TGTGCCAGCAGTGAAGTCCTCCGCACAGCGGGAGGGTTCCATGAGCAGTTCTTC. J is TRBJ2-1 and V is TRBV25-1; 10 nucleotides line up with TRBD2. Germline V gives CDR1 MGHDK, CDR2 SYGVNS. The CDR3 runs to 18 residues. Losses at the gene ends were 2 bases for V and 8 bases for J; bases not matched to a gene: 15.

The V and J genes are TRBV13 and TRBJ2-6; D is possibly TRBD2 (6 bases). Trimming shortened V by 0 bases and J by 2 bases, and 8 bases separated the two germline ends. Germline V gives CDR1 PRHDT, CDR2 FYEKMQ (reference sequence). This CDR3 comprises 16 residues. Here the CDR3 reads CASSLGGGAGANVLTF. CDR3 bases: TGTGCCAGCAGCTTAGGCGGAGGGGCTGGGGCCAACGTCCTGACTTTC.

The V and J genes are TRBV7-9 and TRBJ2-7; D might be TRBD1 (5 bases). Germline assignment: CDR1 SEHNR and CDR2 FQNEAQ (reference sequence). The CDR3 is 13 amino acids. The V end lost 3 bases, the J end lost 4 bases, and 10 bases lay between the germline ends. CDR3 protein: CASSFATDYEQYF. CDR3 sequence (DNA): TGTGCCAGCAGCTTTGCGACAGATTACGAGCAGTACTTC.

This chain's CDR3 is CASSPQGAVRAAFF. CDR3 DNA sequence: TGTGCCAGCTCACCGCAGGGGGCGGTTAGGGCAGCTTTCTTT. The genes are TRBV18 and TRBJ1-1; 8 bases are shared with TRBD1. V shed 3 bases and J 10 bases; nucleotides not matched to a gene: 10. The CDR3 has 14 residues. CDR1 KGHSH and CDR2 LQKENI come from the germline V gene.

V usage is TRBV30 and J usage is TRBJ2-1; D possibly corresponds to TRBD2 (6 bases). The V gene's germline CDR1 is GTSNPN and CDR2 SVGIG (reference sequence). The CDR3 is 13 amino acids. V shed 0 bases and J shed 10 bases, with 13 bases lying between them. As DNA, the CDR3 is TGTGCCTGGAGTGTACGACGGGGGTCGGAGCAGTTCTTC. It codes for CAWSVRRGSEQFF. Drawing the rest from reference TRBV30 and TRBJ2-1, the complete variable domain is SQTIHQWPATLVQPVGSPLSLECTVEGTSNPNLYWYRQAAGRGLQLLFYSVGIGQISSEVPQNLSASRPQDRQFILSSKKLLLSDSGFYLCAWSVRRGSEQFFGPGTRLTVL.

This chain uses TRBV7-8 with TRBJ2-7; 11 bases are a match to TRBD1. The germline V gene encodes CDR1 SGHVS and CDR2 FQNEAQ. The CDR3 sequence is 15 residues long. The J segment lost 3 bases and the V segment lost 5 bases, leaving 6 bases of the junction unmatched. Written as DNA, the CDR3 is TGTGCCAGCAGCCTCCTCGGGACAGGGGGCTACGAGCAGTACTTC. The encoded protein is CASSLLGTGGYEQYF.

This chain connects TRBV28 to TRBJ1-5; D is undetermined. CDR3 length: 20 residues. The ends were cut back, 6 bases at V and 0 bases at J, with 27 bases in the middle. Germline V gene lookup returns CDR1 MDHEN and CDR2 SYDVKM. The CDR3 region is CASSHGLGARTSYSNQPQHF. In DNA form, the CDR3 reads TGTGCCAGCAGCCATGGCCTCGGAGCCCGCACTTCATATAGCAATCAGCCCCAGCATTTT.

This clone was observed once. The chain has TRBV6-1 and TRBJ1-5; D gene uncertain. CDR1 and CDR2 from the germline V gene are MNHNS and SASEGT. CDR3 length: 16 amino acids. V dropped 1 base and J dropped 1 base, with 11 bases sitting between them. CDR3 region: CASSEVPGGSNQPQHF. The DNA of the CDR3 is TGTGCCAGCAGTGAAGTTCCGGGAGGGAGCAATCAGCCCCAGCATTTT.

This clone was recorded a few times. The CDR3 loop reads CASSSTPGAWTDTQYF. The CDR3 nucleotides read TGCGCCAGCAGCTCAACGCCAGGGGCTTGGACAGATACGCAGTATTTT. The V call is TRBV5-1, the J call TRBJ2-3; tentatively, D is TRBD1 (6 bases). Between the trimmed V and J ends, which lost 3 bases and 3 bases, there was a span of 17 bases. Germline V gene sequence: CDR1 SGHRS, CDR2 YFSETQ. The CDR3 is 16 residues long.

This clone was observed a single time. The V and J genes are TRBV6-2 or TRBV6-3 and TRBJ1-5; D is possibly TRBD1 (5 bases). In germline, CDR1 is MNHEY, CDR2 SVGEGT. This CDR3 contains 14 residues. V dropped 0 bases and J dropped 8 bases, with 11 bases sitting between them. The CDR3 sequence: CASSYSGGAEPQHF. DNA of the CDR3: TGTGCCAGCAGTTACTCGGGCGGGGCAGAGCCCCAGCATTTT.

V gene TRBV19 combines with J gene TRBJ2-7; 9 nucleotides match TRBD1. The CDR3 length is 15 residues. Germline trimming cut 5 bases from V and 1 base from J; bases unmatched to any gene: 6. Germline V lookup: CDR1 LNHDA, CDR2 SQIVND (reference sequence). DNA for the CDR3: TGTGCCAGTAGTCCTGGGACAGGGCCATCCTACGAGCAGTACTTC. Translating gives CASSPGTGPSYEQYF.

The chain couples TRBV10-3 to TRBJ2-1; no clear D. Germline CDR1 reads ENHRY; CDR2 reads SYGVKD. Deletions cut 3 bases from V and 6 bases from J, with 18 bases between. There are 16 residues in the CDR3. CDR3 coding DNA: TGTGCCATCAGTGATTCAATCGTCACTATTTCCAATGAGCAGTTCTTC. Translation: CAISDSIVTISNEQFF.

The chain is built from TRBV6-6 and TRBJ1-1, with a tentative D call TRBD1 (5 bases). CDR1 MNHNY and CDR2 SVGAGI come from the germline V gene (reference sequence). The V gene lost 7 bases and the J gene lost 0 bases, with 9 bases spanning the gap. The CDR3 runs to 13 residues. The CDR3 protein is CASKGQVNTEAFF. The DNA for the CDR3 is TGTGCCAGCAAAGGACAAGTGAACACTGAAGCTTTCTTT.

The J gene is TRBJ2-2, the V gene TRBV11-2; TRBD1 matches at 7 bases. The ends lost 4 bases at V and 5 bases at J; junction bases unmatched: 1. Germline lookup yields CDR1 SGHAT and CDR2 FQNNGV. The length of the CDR3 is 13 residues. DNA for the CDR3: TGTGCCAGCAGCTACAGGGGAACCGGGGAGCTGTTTTTT. This codes for CASSYRGTGELFF. The complete variable domain, with remaining parts taken from reference TRBV11-2 and TRBJ2-2, reads EAGVAQSPRYKIIEKRQSVAFWCNPISGHATLYWYQQILGQGPKLLIQFQNNGVVDDSQLPKDRFSAERLKGVDSTLKIQPAKLEDSAVYLCASSYRGTGELFFGEGSRLTVL.

This clone appeared a few times. The CDR3 DNA reads as TGCAGCGTTGATTCCCAGAACACTGAAGCTTTCTTT. This gives the protein CSVDSQNTEAFF. The chain recombines TRBV29-1 with TRBJ1-1, with D unresolved. The CDR3 sequence is 12 residues long. CDR1 SQVTM and CDR2 ANQGSEA come from the germline V gene. V gave up 3 bases and J gave up 1 base, with 6 bases separating them.

CDR3 protein: CASSLGQKNTEAFF. The CDR3 DNA reads as TGCGCCAGCAGCTTGGGACAGAAGAACACTGAAGCTTTCTTT. This chain uses TRBV5-1 with TRBJ1-1, with D perhaps matching TRBD1 (5 bases). Between the trimmed V and J ends, which lost 0 bases and 1 base, there was a span of 7 bases. Germline V gives CDR1 SGHRS, CDR2 YFSETQ. CDR3 size: 14 residues. Drawing the rest from reference TRBV5-1 and TRBJ1-1, the complete variable domain is KAGVTQTPRYLIKTRGQQVTLSCSPISGHRSVSWYQQTPGQGLQFLFEYFSETQRNKGNFPGRFSGRQFSNSRSEMNVSTLELGDSALYLCASSLGQKNTEAFFGQGTRLTVV.

The gene calls are TRBV24-1 and TRBJ2-1, with D tentatively TRBD1 (5 bases). The germline CDR1 and CDR2 sequences are KGHDR and SFDVKD. V dropped 3 bases and J dropped 7 bases, with 18 bases sitting between them. The CDR3 runs 16 residues. Here the CDR3 reads CATSDPIRGRSNEQFF. CDR3 in DNA: TGTGCCACCAGTGATCCCATTAGGGGCCGGAGTAATGAGCAGTTCTTC.

The V gene is TRBV4-3, the J gene TRBJ2-7, with 12 bases identical to TRBD2. Trimming cost V 1 base and J 0 bases; bases outside gene matches: 4. Per germline, CDR1 LGHNA and CDR2 YSLEER. The CDR3 extends over 17 amino acids. As DNA, the CDR3 is TGCGCCAGCAGCCAAGGGACTAGCGGGACCCTCTCCTACGAGCAGTACTTC. This translates into CASSQGTSGTLSYEQYF.

The chain employs TRBV15 and TRBJ2-2, with TRBD1 identical over 8 bases. The CDR3 has 15 amino acids. The V gene's germline CDR1 is LNHNV and CDR2 YYDKDF (reference sequence). V dropped 3 bases and J dropped 5; count of bases not matched to a gene: 5. CDR3 DNA: TGTGCCACCAGCAGGGACAGGGTTCAGACCGGGGAGCTGTTTTTT. Protein product: CATSRDRVQTGELFF. Variable domain in full (rest from reference TRBV15 and TRBJ2-2): DAMVIQNPRYQVTQFGKPVTLSCSQTLNHNVMYWYQQKSSQAPKLLFHYYDKDFNNEADTPDNFQSRRPNTSFCFLDIRSPGLGDTAMYLCATSRDRVQTGELFFGEGSRLTVL.

This chain links TRBV4-1 with TRBJ2-4; no firm D call. V lost 0 bases and J 0 bases, leaving 12 bases between the germline ends. This CDR3 spans 17 amino acids. The germline V gene encodes CDR1 MGHRA and CDR2 YSYEKL. The CDR3, as DNA: TGCGCCAGCAGCCAAGACGGTCTGATTCTAGCCAAAAACATTCAGTACTTC. Residues: CASSQDGLILAKNIQYF.

This chain connects TRBV10-3 to TRBJ2-7, with a weak D call TRBD1 (6 bases). The germline V gene encodes CDR1 ENHRY and CDR2 SYGVKD. The CDR3 has 14 amino acids. Trimming pared 4 bases from V and 3 bases from J, leaving 13 bases between. CDR3 protein: CAISGSRGGYEQYF. DNA of the CDR3: TGTGCCATCAGTGGGTCACGAGGGGGCTACGAGCAGTACTTC.